This TCR beta chain was recorded in a study of shared clonotypes between healthy human individuals. Concerning this clone itself: Its antigen is not known.

Germline V gene sequence: CDR1 MNHNS, CDR2 SASEGT. This CDR3 is 15 amino acids long. V was shortened by 5 bases and J by 0 bases, with 12 bases between the two germline ends. Broader study findings: About 5% of naive CD4 clonotypes were shared across a few donors. Larger estimated richness was generally seen in naive subsets than in memory subsets.

The method was immunoSEQ multiplex PCR; TCRdb's version includes in-frame clones alone and lacks a portion of them. The sample has around 2.5 million clones; approximately 93% are singletons. The sample taken for sequencing was naive CD4+ T cells from PBMCs. Subset here: CD45RA+ positively selected. J is TRBJ2-3 and V is TRBV6-1; possible D gene TRBD1, 5 bases. The clonotype originates from a man between 18 and 35 years old in good health. Some clones in this sample may be carry-over from other donors' samples. CDR3 DNA sequence: TGTGCCAGCAGTCTCGGACATATTAGCACAGATACGCAGTATTTT. This codes for CASSLGHISTDTQYF.